This T cell receptor beta chain was captured by sequencing in a study of T cells in Graves' hyperthyroidism and ophthalmopathy. The CDR3 spans 16 residues. CDR1 and CDR2 (germline): MNHEY, SMNVEV (reference sequence). The V and J ends lost 5 bases and 2 bases, in that order; junction bases with no gene match: 9. Worth noting for this clonotype: A much more abundant neighbour one base away suggests this may be a read error.

No ophthalmopathy progression within 18 months constituted stable Graves' hyperthyroidism. Investigators excluded patients with uncontrolled infection, other autoimmune disease, pregnancy or lactation. Using RNA transcripts as the source, TCR beta CDR3 regions were amplified. The HTBI primer set drove a first-round RT-PCR of the TCR CDR3. One entry per CDR3 protein results from TCRdb running MiXCR on the multiplex PCR reads. The data hold some 620,000 distinct CDR3 sequences, with about 16% observed a single time. Sequencing input: blood. The chain is built from TRBV27 and TRBJ2-3, with 8 nucleotides matching TRBD1. This TCR was recovered from a woman in her 30s with Graves' hyperthyroidism. CDR3 DNA: TGTGCCAGCAGTGAGTCAGGGACAGGAAACACAGATACGCAGTATTTT. This sequence encodes CASSESGTGNTDTQYF.